These T cell receptor beta chains were read from a single sample in a study of cytomegalovirus exposure and HLA in healthy donors. Data came from immunoSEQ multiplex PCR; TCRdb stores just in-frame clones and leaves some out. The table records some 140,000 clones, roughly three quarters of them present only once. Sequencing input: PBMCs. These receptors originate from a man between 18 and 29 years old in good health and CMV-seronegative. CDR3s include the opening cysteine and the closing phenylalanine or tryptophan. D genes are given only for firm matches. Not every row has a clone size; where given, it reads once, few, many or a size class.

V	D	length	size	J	CDR3	DNA
TRBV27	-	16	-	TRBJ2-3	CASSQKRDTAGDTQYF	TGTGCCAGCAGCCAGAAGAGGGACACCGCCGGGGATACGCAGTATTTT
TRBV11-2	-	15	-	TRBJ2-3	CASRSWGRRTDTQYF	TGTGCCAGCAGGTCCTGGGGCAGGCGCACAGATACGCAGTATTTT
TRBV9	TRBD1	13	-	TRBJ2-7	CASSAGQGGEQYF	TGTGCCAGCAGCGCCGGACAGGGCGGCGAGCAGTACTTC
TRBV7-2	TRBD1	15	once	TRBJ1-5	CASSSGQGMRQPQHF	TGTGCCAGCAGCTCGGGACAGGGGATGCGTCAGCCCCAGCATTTT
TRBV5-4	TRBD1	14	-	TRBJ1-1	CASSVWQGVGEAFF	TGTGCCAGCAGCGTTTGGCAGGGGGTCGGTGAAGCTTTCTTT
TRBV5-1	TRBD1	15	few	TRBJ2-5	CASSPGQGDLETQYF	TGCGCCAGCAGTCCGGGACAGGGGGACCTGGAGACCCAGTACTTC
TRBV2	-	13	few	TRBJ1-1	CAVNRMSDTEAFF	TGTGCCGTCAATAGGATGAGCGACACTGAAGCTTTCTTT
TRBV15	TRBD1	15	-	TRBJ2-7	CATSTGTGRTYEQYF	TGTGCCACCAGCACCGGGACAGGGAGGACCTACGAGCAGTACTTC
TRBV6-4	-	10	-	TRBJ1-2	CASSDSGYTF	TGTGCCAGCAGTGACAGCGGCTACACCTTC
TRBV27	TRBD1	15	once	TRBJ2-7	CASSLLGQAVYEQYF	TGTGCCAGCAGTTTATTGGGACAGGCCGTCTACGAGCAGTACTTC
TRBV7-9	-	12	-	TRBJ2-7	CSSSPKLYEQYF	TGTTCCAGCAGCCCTAAACTCTACGAGCAGTACTTC
TRBV2	TRBD1	14	few	TRBJ2-7	CARGRTGSSYEQYF	TGTGCCAGGGGGCGGACAGGGAGCTCCTACGAGCAGTACTTC
TRBV29-1	-	13	-	TRBJ2-7	CSVGPGRGDEQYF	TGCAGCGTTGGGCCGGGGAGGGGGGACGAGCAGTACTTC
TRBV4-3	-	15	-	TRBJ2-7	CASSQGQATLYEQYF	TGCGCCAGCAGCCAAGGACAGGCCACCCTATACGAGCAGTACTTC
TRBV21-1	-	12	-	TRBJ2-5	CASSKRGETQYF	TGTGCCAGCAGCAAAAGAGGGGAGACCCAGTACTTC
TRBV2	-	14	-	TRBJ1-4	CASRRTGINEKLFF	TGTGCCAGCAGGAGAACAGGGATTAATGAAAAACTGTTTTTT
TRBV5-6	TRBD1	16	-	TRBJ1-5	CASSRRTGRGNQPQHF	TGTGCCAGCAGTCGGCGGACAGGGAGAGGCAATCAGCCCCAGCATTTT
TRBV6-5	-	14	few	TRBJ1-5	CASRPTISNQPQHF	TGTGCCAGCAGGCCTACTATTAGCAATCAGCCCCAGCATTTT
TRBV7-9	TRBD1	15	-	TRBJ2-3	CASSSRQGVMDTQYF	TGTGCCAGCAGCTCAAGACAGGGGGTTATGGATACGCAGTATTTT
TRBV5-6	-	15	-	TRBJ1-5	CASSFYTVTNQPQHF	TGTGCCAGCAGCTTCTATACAGTGACCAATCAGCCCCAGCATTTT
TRBV30	-	15	-	TRBJ1-6	CAWRGLSSYNSPLHF	TGTGCCTGGAGGGGCTTGAGCTCCTATAATTCACCCCTCCACTTT
TRBV20-1	-	11	-	TRBJ1-1	CSAREALEAFF	TGCAGTGCTAGAGAGGCCCTTGAAGCTTTCTTT
TRBV4-2	TRBD1	15	-	TRBJ1-2	CASRNNQGVVYGYTF	TGTGCCAGCAGAAATAACCAGGGGGTGGTCTATGGCTACACCTTC
TRBV11-2	-	12	-	TRBJ1-2	CASSLAGGIQHF	TGTGCCAGCAGCTTAGCCGGGGGGATACAGCACTTC
TRBV4-1	TRBD1	18	few	TRBJ2-3	CASSERGPDRGRPDTQYF	TGCGCCAGCAGCGAAAGGGGCCCGGACAGGGGGCGCCCAGATACGCAGTATTTT
TRBV7-2	-	15	-	TRBJ2-7	CASSLIQGTNYEQYF	TGTGCCAGCAGCTTAATTCAGGGTACGAACTACGAGCAGTACTTC
TRBV19	TRBD1	14	-	TRBJ2-1	CASSRDRVYNEQFF	TGTGCCAGTAGTCGCGACAGGGTCTACAATGAGCAGTTCTTC